A selection of T cell receptor beta chains follows, all from one sample in a study of T cell changes during pregnancy in multiple sclerosis. Produced via immunoSEQ multiplex PCR; TCRdb's table is partial and in-frame only. The table lists about 59,000 clones, about 93% of them singletons, with around 2.5% in the top ten. Sample: CD8+ T cells from peripheral blood mononuclear cells, taken in the third trimester of pregnancy. The origin of the receptors is a female donor with multiple sclerosis, enrolled in a pregnancy study. Each CDR3 is given with its conserved first and last residue. Each record gives: J gene, V gene, clone size, D gene, CDR3 DNA, CDR3 protein. D genes are given only for firm matches. Not all rows give a size; the values are once, few, many and, for expanded clones, a class.

TRBJ2-7 TRBV19 - TRBD1 TGTGCCAGTACCATGGGATGGGGACAGGTATCGAACGAGCAGTACTTC CASTMGWGQVSNEQYF
TRBJ2-7 TRBV28 - TRBD1 TGTGCCAGCAGTTTACGGGACAGGGGACACGAGCAGTACTTC CASSLRDRGHEQYF
TRBJ2-7 TRBV28 - - TGTGCCAGCAGTCCGACGAATGCAGGGACCTACGAGCAGTACTTC CASSPTNAGTYEQYF
TRBJ2-3 TRBV9 - - TGTGCCAGCAGCGCCTTTAGCACAGATACGCAGTATTTT CASSAFSTDTQYF
TRBJ2-1 TRBV27 - TRBD2 TGTGCCAGCAGTTTATGGGGGGGTCCTTCCTACAATGAGCAGTTCTTC CASSLWGGPSYNEQFF
TRBJ1-3 TRBV28 - TRBD1 TGTGCCAGCAGAGAGACAGGGGGCGCCGGAAACACCATATATTTT CASRETGGAGNTIYF
TRBJ1-2 TRBV19 once TRBD1 TGTGCCAGTTCTTACAAACAGGGGCCCTATGGCTACACCTTC CASSYKQGPYGYTF
TRBJ2-5 TRBV9 - TRBD1 TGTGCCAGCAGCGCCTCCGGGACAGGGGGTGAGACCCAGTACTTC CASSASGTGGETQYF
TRBJ2-7 TRBV19 - TRBD1 TGTGCCAGTAGCAAAGGACAGGGGAACTCCTACGAGCAGTACTTC CASSKGQGNSYEQYF
TRBJ1-5 TRBV30 - - TGTGCCTGGAGTGAGGTTGGGAGTCAGCCCCAGCATTTT CAWSEVGSQPQHF
TRBJ2-1 TRBV27 - TRBD1 TGTGCCAGCAGTTTATATAGACAGGGGCCTTCCAATGAGCAGTTCTTC CASSLYRQGPSNEQFF
TRBJ2-5 TRBV11-3 - TRBD2 TGTGCCAGCAGCTTAGATACTAGCGGGGCACAAGAGACCCAGTACTTC CASSLDTSGAQETQYF